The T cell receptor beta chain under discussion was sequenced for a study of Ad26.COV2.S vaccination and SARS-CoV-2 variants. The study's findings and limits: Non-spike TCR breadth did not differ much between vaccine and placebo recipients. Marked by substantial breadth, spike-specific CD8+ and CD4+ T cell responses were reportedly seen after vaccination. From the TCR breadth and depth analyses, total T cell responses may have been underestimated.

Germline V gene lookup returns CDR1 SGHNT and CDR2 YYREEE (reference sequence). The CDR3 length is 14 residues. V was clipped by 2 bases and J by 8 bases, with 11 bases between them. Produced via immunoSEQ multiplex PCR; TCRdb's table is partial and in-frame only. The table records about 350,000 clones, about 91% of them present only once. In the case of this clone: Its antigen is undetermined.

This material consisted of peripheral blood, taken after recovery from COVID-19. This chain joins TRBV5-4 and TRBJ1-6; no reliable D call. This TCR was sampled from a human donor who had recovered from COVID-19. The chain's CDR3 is CASSFLDRDSPLHF. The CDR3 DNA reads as TGTGCCAGCAGCTTTCTGGATAGAGATTCACCCCTCCACTTT.